The 32 T cell receptor beta chains below come from one sample, sequenced in a study of blood T cell repertoires in COVID-19. Produced via immunoSEQ multiplex PCR; TCRdb's table is partial and in-frame only. The sample gives around 290,000 clones, more than 85% of which show up once; 2.2% is in the top ten. Specimen: peripheral blood. The source of these receptors is a young woman with COVID-19, enrolled during active disease.

This clone was recorded once. The chain recombines TRBV5-1 with TRBJ1-1; the match to TRBD1 covers 9 bases. The CDR3 has 15 amino acids. Germline V lookup: CDR1 SGHRS, CDR2 YFSETQ. Unmatched junction bases numbered 6, after V lost 1 base and J lost 5 bases. This chain's CDR3 is CASSLSVQGATEAFF. The CDR3 DNA reads as TGCGCCAGCAGCTTGTCCGTACAGGGGGCAACTGAAGCTTTCTTT.

The chain recombines TRBV5-4 with TRBJ1-3; 9 nucleotides match TRBD1. V was clipped by 4 bases and J by 4 bases; unmatched bases: 6. Germline CDR1 and CDR2: SGHNT and YYREEE (reference sequence). The CDR3 loop spans 15 amino acids. The DNA of the CDR3 is TGTGCCAGCAGCCCAGCCACAGGGGGCGGAAACACCATATATTTT. Translating it yields CASSPATGGGNTIYF.

V is TRBV29-1 and J is TRBJ2-3, with 9 positions matching TRBD1. This CDR3 spans 14 amino acids. V shed 6 bases and J 5 bases; nucleotides not matched to a gene: 9. Germline V lookup: CDR1 SQVTM, CDR2 ANQGSEA. The CDR3 is CSVNDRGRLDTQYF. DNA of the CDR3: TGCAGCGTAAACGACAGGGGGAGATTAGATACGCAGTATTTT.

The chain is built from TRBV6-5 and TRBJ1-4; TRBD1 aligns across 12 bases. Germline CDR1 is MNHEY and CDR2 is SVGAGI. With V trimmed by 5 bases and J by 11 bases, 6 bases remained unmatched. This CDR3 comprises 14 residues. In nucleotides, the CDR3 is TGTGCCAGCAGTAAGGGACAGGGGGCGCCGAAACTGTTTTTT. This encodes CASSKGQGAPKLFF.

The rearrangement links TRBV7-9 to TRBJ1-3; D remains ambiguous. Germline assignment: CDR1 SEHNR and CDR2 FQNEAQ (reference sequence). The CDR3 has 15 residues. V was cut by 5 bases and J by 2 bases, with 13 bases left in between. CDR3 nucleotides: TGTGCCAGCAGCGGCTACAGAACAACTGGAAACACCATATATTTT. Translation: CASSGYRTTGNTIYF.

The chain uses TRBV29-1 and TRBJ2-4; 7 bases line up with TRBD1. CDR1 and CDR2 (germline): SQVTM, ANQGSEA. With 1 base clipped from V and 11 bases from J, the junction kept 11 bases outside the gene matches. This CDR3 comprises 14 residues. This chain's CDR3 is CSVEGKVGTEVQYF. The CDR3 region has the DNA TGCAGCGTTGAAGGGAAAGTGGGGACAGAAGTTCAGTACTTC.

This chain uses TRBV28 with TRBJ1-1; D unresolved. Germline V gene lookup returns CDR1 MDHEN and CDR2 SYDVKM. Trimming removed 10 bases from V and 0 bases from J, with 6 bases in between. CDR3 size: 11 residues. In nucleotides, the CDR3 is TGTGCCACCTATTTGAACACTGAAGCTTTCTTT. Translation gives CATYLNTEAFF. Complete variable domain (other parts from reference TRBV28 and TRBJ1-1): DVKVTQSSRYLVKRTGEKVFLECVQDMDHENMFWYRQDPGLGLRLIYFSYDVKMKEKGDIPEGYSVSREKKERFSLILESASTNQTSMYLCATYLNTEAFFGQGTRLTVV.

Only one count was recorded for this clone. The V gene is TRBV9, the J gene TRBJ2-1, with TRBD2 matching 8 bases. Germline V gene sequence: CDR1 SGDLS, CDR2 YYNGEE. The CDR3 consists of 16 residues. J gave up 6 bases and V 4 bases, and 12 bases lay outside the gene matches. CDR3 nucleotide sequence: TGTGCCAGCAGCCTATATGGAGCGGGAGAGTTCAATGAGCAGTTCTTC. Its translation is CASSLYGAGEFNEQFF.

V is TRBV20-1 and J is TRBJ2-7, with TRBD1 identical over 7 bases. The CDR3 extends over 14 amino acids. After removal of 3 bases from V and 1 base from J, the junction contained 6 bases not matched to a gene. Germline V CDR1 and CDR2: DFQATT, SNEGSKA (reference sequence). Here the CDR3 DNA reads TGCAGTGCTAGTCATAACAGGGGATCCTACGAGCAGTACTTC. Its translation is CSASHNRGSYEQYF.

The genes are TRBV5-4 and TRBJ1-4; TRBD1 aligns across 9 bases. Germline trimming cut 0 bases from V and 3 bases from J; bases unmatched to any gene: 3. The CDR3 runs to 16 residues. Germline CDR1 reads SGHNT; CDR2 reads YYREEE (reference sequence). The CDR3 DNA is TGTGCCAGCAGCTTGGGACAGGGGGGGGCTAATGAAAAACTGTTTTTT. It yields the protein CASSLGQGGANEKLFF.

The rearrangement joins TRBV7-9 to TRBJ2-7, with 14 bases matching TRBD2. Germline trimming cut 6 bases from V and 4 bases from J; bases unmatched to any gene: 17. The CDR3 length is 19 residues. The germline V gene encodes CDR1 SEHNR and CDR2 FQNEAQ (reference sequence). CDR3: CASRLGSGLAGADGYEQYF. The CDR3 DNA sequence: TGTGCCAGCAGGCTAGGATCGGGACTAGCGGGAGCCGACGGGTACGAGCAGTACTTC.

The chain uses TRBV7-2 and TRBJ1-5, with a weak D call TRBD1 (5 bases). The V gene's germline CDR1 is SGHTA and CDR2 FQGNSA. The CDR3 runs 16 residues. V lost 1 base and J lost 3, with 13 bases in between. For the CDR3, the DNA is TGTGCCAGCAGCTTAGGTCTGTCAGGGTACAATCAGCCCCAGCATTTT. Its protein is CASSLGLSGYNQPQHF.

The count of this clone is one. The rearrangement uses TRBV6-5 and TRBJ2-1; TRBD1 aligns across 7 bases. Germline V lookup: CDR1 MNHEY, CDR2 SVGAGI. Germline trimming cut 4 bases from V and 4 bases from J; bases unmatched to any gene: 10. The CDR3 totals 16 residues. Written as DNA, the CDR3 is TGTGCCAGCAGTTCCGGACAGGTTCCCTTTTACAATGAGCAGTTCTTC. Its translation is CASSSGQVPFYNEQFF.

The V call is TRBV5-1, the J call TRBJ1-2; 7 positions agree with TRBD1. Germline CDR1 SGHRS, CDR2 YFSETQ. The CDR3 runs 14 residues. V lost 4 bases to trimming and J lost 5 bases; unmatched junction nucleotides: 8. CDR3 loop: CASSPTGERYGYTF. The CDR3 DNA reads TGCGCCAGCAGCCCTACAGGGGAGAGGTATGGCTACACCTTC.

This chain uses TRBV2 with TRBJ2-3; possibly TRBD1 for D (5 bases). The V and J ends lost 9 bases and 2 bases respectively, with 12 bases between them. The CDR3 runs 13 residues. Germline CDR1 reads SNHLY; CDR2 reads FYNNEI. This CDR3 reads CARETENTDTQYF. CDR3 in DNA: TGTGCCAGAGAGACAGAGAACACAGATACGCAGTATTTT.

This clone has a single count. J is TRBJ1-5 and V is TRBV3-1 (or the pseudogene TRBV3-2), with D uncertain. Trimming stripped 2 bases from V and 1 base from J, with 9 bases between. The CDR3 runs 15 residues. From germline, CDR1 is LGHDT and CDR2 YNNKEL (reference sequence). CDR3 bases: TGTGCCAGCAGCCAACGGCCGGGAAGCAATCAGCCCCAGCATTTT. Protein: CASSQRPGSNQPQHF.

This chain connects TRBV9 to TRBJ2-7, with D perhaps TRBD1 (6 bases). Germline V gene sequence: CDR1 SGDLS, CDR2 YYNGEE. V was cut by 4 bases and J by 2 bases, with 19 bases left in between. This CDR3 has 16 amino acids. In DNA form, the CDR3 reads TGTGCCAGCAGCCCAAAGACAGGTGTTGTGCCCTACGAGCAGTACTTC. Translated: CASSPKTGVVPYEQYF.

The chain has TRBV6-1 and TRBJ2-1; 7 bases align to TRBD2. Unmatched junction bases numbered 6, after V lost 4 bases and J lost 0 bases. CDR3 length equals 16 residues. Germline-derived CDR1 and CDR2 are MNHNS and SASEGT. The CDR3 is CASSGASGSSYNEQFF. CDR3 bases: TGTGCCAGCAGTGGGGCTAGCGGAAGCTCCTACAATGAGCAGTTCTTC.

This chain links TRBV5-6 with TRBJ1-2; 9 bases are shared with TRBD1. CDR3 length: 17 amino acids. Germline CDR1 reads SGHDT; CDR2 reads YYEEEE. J was trimmed by 3 bases and V by 2 bases; bases with no gene match: 11. The CDR3, as DNA: TGTGCCAGCAGCTTTTATCCGGACAGGGGAATCGACTATGGCTACACCTTC. As protein: CASSFYPDRGIDYGYTF.

V and J are TRBV7-2 and TRBJ2-1; 12 nucleotides align to TRBD2. The CDR3 runs 19 residues. The J segment lost 2 bases and the V segment lost 4 bases, leaving 12 bases of the junction unmatched. Germline CDR1 SGHTA, CDR2 FQGNSA. For the CDR3, the DNA is TGTGCCAGCAGCTCGAGGGCGCTAGCGGGAGGGGGGCCCTACAATGAGCAGTTCTTC. Amino acid sequence: CASSSRALAGGGPYNEQFF. The whole variable domain, remainder taken from reference TRBV7-2 and TRBJ2-1, is GAGVSQSPSNKVTEKGKDVELRCDPISGHTALYWYRQSLGQGLEFLIYFQGNSAPDKSGLPSDRFSAERTGGSVSTLTIQRTQQEDSAVYLCASSSRALAGGGPYNEQFFGPGTRLTVL.

This clone showed up just once. V usage is TRBV5-1 and J usage is TRBJ2-3; tentative D call: TRBD2 (6 bases). Germline lookup yields CDR1 SGHRS and CDR2 YFSETQ. The CDR3 loop spans 15 amino acids. The ends were cut back, 8 bases at V and 0 bases at J, with 16 bases in the middle. The CDR3 region is CASVEGAGSTDTQYF. Written as DNA, the CDR3 is TGCGCCAGTGTAGAGGGAGCGGGCAGCACAGATACGCAGTATTTT.

The gene calls are TRBV27 and TRBJ1-2; TRBD1 is a possible D gene (6 bases). Germline V gives CDR1 MNHEY, CDR2 SMNVEV (reference sequence). Trimming cost V 3 bases and J 2 bases, with 10 bases left between them. There are 14 residues in the CDR3. The CDR3 reads CASSFVGANYGYTF. DNA for the CDR3: TGTGCCAGCAGTTTTGTGGGGGCCAACTATGGCTACACCTTC.

This chain connects TRBV19 to TRBJ2-7; TRBD2 aligns across 8 bases. Looked up from germline, CDR1 is LNHDA and CDR2 is SQIVND (reference sequence). There are 14 residues in the CDR3. Trimming removed 2 bases from V and 1 base from J; junction bases left unmatched: 1. The CDR3 sequence is CASSITSGSYEQYF. Written as DNA, the CDR3 is TGTGCCAGTAGTATAACTAGCGGATCCTACGAGCAGTACTTC. The whole variable domain, filled in from reference TRBV19 and TRBJ2-7, reads DGGITQSPKYLFRKEGQNVTLSCEQNLNHDAMYWYRQDPGQGLRLIYYSQIVNDFQKGDIAEGYSVSREKKESFPLTVTSAQKNPTAFYLCASSITSGSYEQYFGPGTRLTVT.

V gene TRBV5-1 combines with J gene TRBJ1-4; TRBD1 matches 7 bases. This CDR3 region has 15 residues. Germline values: CDR1 SGHRS, CDR2 YFSETQ. V lost 4 bases to trimming and J lost 3 bases; unmatched junction nucleotides: 6. The CDR3 is CASSPTGTANEKLFF. The DNA for the CDR3 is TGCGCCAGCAGCCCTACCGGGACAGCTAATGAAAAACTGTTTTTT.

This chain joins TRBV19 and TRBJ2-3, with D unclear. CDR1 LNHDA and CDR2 SQIVND come from the germline V gene (reference sequence). This CDR3 is built from 13 residues. The V and J ends lost 3 bases and 3 bases respectively, with 7 bases between them. The CDR3 reads CASSIVQTDTQYF. CDR3 nucleotide sequence: TGTGCCAGTAGTATTGTGCAGACAGATACGCAGTATTTT.

The CDR3 DNA sequence: TGTGCCAGCAGCCGGACAGCGGGAGCGGTACACGAGCAGTACTTC. Amino acids: CASSRTAGAVHEQYF. V and J are TRBV6-5 and TRBJ2-7, with 8 bases matching TRBD2. This CDR3 region has 15 residues. Germline CDR1 and CDR2: MNHEY and SVGAGI. V shed 6 bases and J 5 bases; nucleotides not matched to a gene: 12.

In this sample, this clone turned up once. Written as DNA, the CDR3 is TGTGCCTGGAATAGGGGAGGGGGGAACACTGAAGCTTTCTTT. Translating gives CAWNRGGGNTEAFF. V and J are TRBV30 and TRBJ1-1; D possibly corresponds to TRBD1 (6 bases). Germline V gene lookup returns CDR1 GTSNPN and CDR2 SVGIG (reference sequence). The CDR3 has 14 residues. Deletions cut 4 bases from V and 1 base from J, with 13 bases between.

The chain couples TRBV7-2 to TRBJ2-7; D gene unclear. The CDR3 runs to 13 residues. Germline V gives CDR1 SGHTA, CDR2 FQGNSA. The V gene lost 5 bases and the J gene lost 0 bases, with 8 bases spanning the gap. The CDR3 loop is CASSRWSSYEQYF. In DNA, the CDR3 is TGTGCCAGCAGCCGCTGGAGCTCCTACGAGCAGTACTTC.

As to this clone: Other DNA sequences of this sample code for an identical CDR3. This chain joins TRBV27 and TRBJ1-5, with D unclear. V lost 3 bases, J lost 2 bases, and 8 bases lay in between. The CDR3 has 14 amino acids. Germline CDR1 is MNHEY and CDR2 is SMNVEV (reference sequence). The CDR3 protein is CASSLERGNQPQHF. The CDR3, as DNA: TGTGCCAGCAGTTTGGAGAGGGGCAATCAGCCCCAGCATTTT.

The J gene is TRBJ1-1, the V gene TRBV5-1; perhaps TRBD1 as D (6 bases). The germline V gene has CDR1 SGHRS and CDR2 YFSETQ. V was cut by 2 bases and J by 6 bases, with 14 bases left in between. This CDR3 has 14 amino acids. The CDR3 DNA sequence: TGCGCCAGCAGCTTACAGGGTATTTCGTCTGAAGCTTTCTTT. It translates to CASSLQGISSEAFF.

The CDR3 sequence is CASLWDRGHNTIYF. The CDR3 region has the DNA TGTGCCAGCCTCTGGGACAGGGGGCACAACACCATATATTTT. The chain is built from TRBV6-5 and TRBJ1-3; the match to TRBD1 covers 12 bases. With V trimmed by 8 bases and J by 7 bases, 6 bases remained unmatched. The CDR3 spans 14 residues. The germline gives CDR1 MNHEY, CDR2 SVGAGI.

This clone has just one count. CDR3 in DNA: TGCAGCATCCCAGCGGGACGGGAGCAGTTCTTC. The encoded protein is CSIPAGREQFF. The chain carries TRBV29-1 and TRBJ2-1; 7 bases map to TRBD2. This CDR3 spans 11 amino acids. V lost 8 bases to trimming and J lost 10 bases; unmatched junction nucleotides: 8. Germline V gene sequence: CDR1 SQVTM, CDR2 ANQGSEA.